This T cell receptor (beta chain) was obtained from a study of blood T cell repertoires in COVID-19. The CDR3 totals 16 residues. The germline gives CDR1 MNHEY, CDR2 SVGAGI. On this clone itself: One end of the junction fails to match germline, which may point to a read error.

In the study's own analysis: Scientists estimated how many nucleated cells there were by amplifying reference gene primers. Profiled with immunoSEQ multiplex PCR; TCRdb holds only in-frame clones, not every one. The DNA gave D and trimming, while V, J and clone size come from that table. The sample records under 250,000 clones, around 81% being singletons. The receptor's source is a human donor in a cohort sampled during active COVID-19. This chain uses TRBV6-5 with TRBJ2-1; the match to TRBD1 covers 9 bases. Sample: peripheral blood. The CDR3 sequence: CASNYSPGTGLGEQFF. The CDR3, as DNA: TGTGCCAGCAATTACTCACCCGGGACAGGGTTGGGTGAGCAGTTCTTC.